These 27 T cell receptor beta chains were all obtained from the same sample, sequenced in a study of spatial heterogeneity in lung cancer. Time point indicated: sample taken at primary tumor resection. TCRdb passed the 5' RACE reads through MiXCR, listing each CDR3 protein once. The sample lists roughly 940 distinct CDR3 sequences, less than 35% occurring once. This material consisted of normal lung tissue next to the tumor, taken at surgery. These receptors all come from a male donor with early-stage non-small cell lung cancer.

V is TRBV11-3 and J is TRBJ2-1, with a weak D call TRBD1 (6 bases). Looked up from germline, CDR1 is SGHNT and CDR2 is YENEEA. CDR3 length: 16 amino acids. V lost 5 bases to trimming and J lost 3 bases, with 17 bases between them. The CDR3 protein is CASSLRSGDFYNEQFF. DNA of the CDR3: TGTGCCAGCAGCCTAAGATCAGGGGATTTCTACAATGAGCAGTTCTTC.

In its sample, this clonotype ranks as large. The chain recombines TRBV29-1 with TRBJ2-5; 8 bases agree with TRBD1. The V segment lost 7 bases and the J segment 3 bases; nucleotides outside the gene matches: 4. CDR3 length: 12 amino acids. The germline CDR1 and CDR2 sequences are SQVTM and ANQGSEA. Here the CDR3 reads CSGRQGKETQYF. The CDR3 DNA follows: TGCAGCGGAAGACAGGGGAAAGAGACCCAGTACTTC.

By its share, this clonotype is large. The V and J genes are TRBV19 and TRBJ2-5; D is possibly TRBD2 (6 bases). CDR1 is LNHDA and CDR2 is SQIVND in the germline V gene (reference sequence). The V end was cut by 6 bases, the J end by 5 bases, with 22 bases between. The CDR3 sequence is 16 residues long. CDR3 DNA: TGTGCCAGTAGCCCCTCGGGGGACTCCTCGTGGGAGACCCAGTACTTC. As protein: CASSPSGDSSWETQYF. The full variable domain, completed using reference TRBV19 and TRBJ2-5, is DGGITQSPKYLFRKEGQNVTLSCEQNLNHDAMYWYRQDPGQGLRLIYYSQIVNDFQKGDIAEGYSVSREKKESFPLTVTSAQKNPTAFYLCASSPSGDSSWETQYFGPGTRLLVL.

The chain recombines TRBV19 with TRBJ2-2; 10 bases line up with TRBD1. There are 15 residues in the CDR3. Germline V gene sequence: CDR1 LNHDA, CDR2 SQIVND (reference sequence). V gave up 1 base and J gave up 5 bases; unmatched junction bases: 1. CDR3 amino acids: CASSIGQGATGELFF. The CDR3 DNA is TGTGCCAGTAGTATAGGACAGGGGGCAACCGGGGAGCTGTTTTTT.

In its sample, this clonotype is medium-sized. CDR3 sequence reads: CASSPGGASGGSEQFF. In DNA form, the CDR3 reads TGTGCCAGCAGCCCCGGGGGGGCTAGCGGGGGGTCTGAGCAGTTCTTC. The chain links TRBV9 to TRBJ2-1, with 11 nucleotides matching TRBD2. Germline V lookup: CDR1 SGDLS, CDR2 YYNGEE. The junction had 12 bases not matched to a gene; V was cut back by 4 bases and J by 9 bases. This CDR3 has 16 residues. The full variable domain, completed using reference TRBV9 and TRBJ2-1, is DSGVTQTPKHLITATGQRVTLRCSPRSGDLSVYWYQQSLDQGLQFLIQYYNGEERAKGNILERFSAQQFPDLHSELNLSSLELGDSALYFCASSPGGASGGSEQFFGPGTRLTVL.

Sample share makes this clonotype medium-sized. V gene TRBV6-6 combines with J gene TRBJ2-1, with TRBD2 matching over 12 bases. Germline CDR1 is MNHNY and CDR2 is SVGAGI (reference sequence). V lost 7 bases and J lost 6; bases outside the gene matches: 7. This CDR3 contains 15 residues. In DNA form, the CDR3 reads TGTGCCAGCACTCTCGCACTAGCGGGGGGCAATGAGCAGTTCTTC. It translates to CASTLALAGGNEQFF.

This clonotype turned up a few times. CDR3 sequence: CASSADQTGNNEQFF. CDR3 nucleotides: TGTGCCAGCAGCGCCGATCAAACAGGGAACAATGAGCAGTTCTTC. The chain is built from TRBV9 and TRBJ2-1, with D perhaps matching TRBD1 (6 bases). CDR1 SGDLS and CDR2 YYNGEE come from the germline V gene. Trimming pared 3 bases from V and 5 bases from J, leaving 15 bases between. The CDR3 extends over 15 amino acids.

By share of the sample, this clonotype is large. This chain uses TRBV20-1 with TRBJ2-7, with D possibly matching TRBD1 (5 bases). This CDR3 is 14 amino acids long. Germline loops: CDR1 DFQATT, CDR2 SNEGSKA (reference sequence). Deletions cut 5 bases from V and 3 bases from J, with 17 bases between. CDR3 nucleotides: TGCAGTGCTCCCCCGGCAGGGCGCTACTACGAGCAGTACTTC. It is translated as CSAPPAGRYYEQYF.

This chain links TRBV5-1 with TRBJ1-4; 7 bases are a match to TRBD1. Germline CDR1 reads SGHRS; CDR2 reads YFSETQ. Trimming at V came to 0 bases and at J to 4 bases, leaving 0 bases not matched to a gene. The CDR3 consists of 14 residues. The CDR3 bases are TGCGCCAGCAGCTTGGGGGACAGTAATGAAAAACTGTTTTTT. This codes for CASSLGDSNEKLFF. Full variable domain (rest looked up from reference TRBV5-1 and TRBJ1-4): KAGVTQTPRYLIKTRGQQVTLSCSPISGHRSVSWYQQTPGQGLQFLFEYFSETQRNKGNFPGRFSGRQFSNSRSEMNVSTLELGDSALYLCASSLGDSNEKLFFGSGTQLSVL.

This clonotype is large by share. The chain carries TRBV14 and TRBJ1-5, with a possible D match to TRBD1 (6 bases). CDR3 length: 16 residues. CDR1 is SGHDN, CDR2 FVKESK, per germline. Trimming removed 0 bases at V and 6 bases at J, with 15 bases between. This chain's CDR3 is CASSQEFRGRGQPQHF. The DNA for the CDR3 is TGTGCCAGCAGCCAAGAATTTAGGGGCAGGGGTCAGCCCCAGCATTTT.

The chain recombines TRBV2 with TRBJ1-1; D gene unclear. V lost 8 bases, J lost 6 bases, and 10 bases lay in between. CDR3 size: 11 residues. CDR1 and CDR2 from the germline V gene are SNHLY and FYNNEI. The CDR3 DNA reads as TGTGCCAGCGGCGCGGGCTCTGAAGCTTTCTTT. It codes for CASGAGSEAFF.

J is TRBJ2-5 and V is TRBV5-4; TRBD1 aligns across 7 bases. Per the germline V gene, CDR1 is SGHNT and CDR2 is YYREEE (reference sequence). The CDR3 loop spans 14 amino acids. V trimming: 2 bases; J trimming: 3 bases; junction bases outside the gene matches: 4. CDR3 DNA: TGTGCCAGCAGCTTATTCCAGGGGGAAGAGACCCAGTACTTC. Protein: CASSLFQGEETQYF.

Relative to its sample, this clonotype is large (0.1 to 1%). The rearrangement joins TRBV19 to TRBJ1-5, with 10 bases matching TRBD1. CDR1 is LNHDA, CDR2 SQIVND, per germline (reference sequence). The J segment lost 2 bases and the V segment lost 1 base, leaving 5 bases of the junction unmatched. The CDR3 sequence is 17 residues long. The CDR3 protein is CASSIGTGGEGNQPQHF. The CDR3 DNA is TGTGCCAGTAGTATAGGGACAGGGGGGGAGGGCAATCAGCCCCAGCATTTT.

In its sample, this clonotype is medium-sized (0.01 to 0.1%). CDR3 DNA sequence: TGCAGTGCTAGAAACAGGGTTGGGGGTTTAAATGAGCAGTTCTTC. Residues: CSARNRVGGLNEQFF. The rearrangement uses TRBV20-1 and TRBJ2-1; the D gene is possibly TRBD1 (6 bases). This CDR3 comprises 15 residues. V dropped 2 bases and J dropped 7 bases, with 18 bases sitting between them. In germline, CDR1 is DFQATT, CDR2 SNEGSKA (reference sequence).

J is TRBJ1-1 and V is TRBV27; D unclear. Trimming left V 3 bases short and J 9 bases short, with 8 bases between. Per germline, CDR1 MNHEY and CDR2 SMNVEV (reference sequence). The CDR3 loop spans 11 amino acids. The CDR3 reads CASSFLGKAFF. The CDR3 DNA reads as TGTGCCAGCAGTTTCTTAGGAAAAGCTTTCTTT.

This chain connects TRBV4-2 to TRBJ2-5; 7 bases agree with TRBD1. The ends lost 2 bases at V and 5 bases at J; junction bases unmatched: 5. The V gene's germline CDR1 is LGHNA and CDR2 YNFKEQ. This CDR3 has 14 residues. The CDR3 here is CASSQRTGGETQYF. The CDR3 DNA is TGTGCCAGCAGCCAACGGACAGGCGGGGAGACCCAGTACTTC.

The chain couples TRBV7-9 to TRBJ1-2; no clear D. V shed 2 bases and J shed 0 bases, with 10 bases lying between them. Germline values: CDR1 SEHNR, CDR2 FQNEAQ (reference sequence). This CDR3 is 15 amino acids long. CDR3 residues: CASSLSQAPNYGYTF. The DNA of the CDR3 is TGTGCCAGCAGCTTATCCCAGGCTCCTAACTATGGCTACACCTTC.

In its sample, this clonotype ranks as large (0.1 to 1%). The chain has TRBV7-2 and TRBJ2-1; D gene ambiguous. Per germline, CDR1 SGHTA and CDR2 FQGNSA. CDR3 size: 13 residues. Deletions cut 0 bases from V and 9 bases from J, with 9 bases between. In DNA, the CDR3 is TGTGCCAGCAGCTTAGCAAAATCAAGTGAGCAGTTCTTC. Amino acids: CASSLAKSSEQFF.

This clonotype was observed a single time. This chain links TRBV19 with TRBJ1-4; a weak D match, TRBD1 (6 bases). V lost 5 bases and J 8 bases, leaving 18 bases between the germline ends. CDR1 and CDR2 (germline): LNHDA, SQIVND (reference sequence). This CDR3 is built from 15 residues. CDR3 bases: TGTGCCAGTAGTCCCCTTTGGGGGCTCATGGAAAAACTGTTTTTT. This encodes CASSPLWGLMEKLFF.

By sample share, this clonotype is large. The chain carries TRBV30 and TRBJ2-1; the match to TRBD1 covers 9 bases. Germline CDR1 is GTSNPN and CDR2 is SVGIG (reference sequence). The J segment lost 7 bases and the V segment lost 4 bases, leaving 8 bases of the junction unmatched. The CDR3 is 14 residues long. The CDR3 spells CAWNAGTGSNEQFF. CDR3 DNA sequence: TGTGCCTGGAACGCCGGGACAGGGTCTAATGAGCAGTTCTTC.

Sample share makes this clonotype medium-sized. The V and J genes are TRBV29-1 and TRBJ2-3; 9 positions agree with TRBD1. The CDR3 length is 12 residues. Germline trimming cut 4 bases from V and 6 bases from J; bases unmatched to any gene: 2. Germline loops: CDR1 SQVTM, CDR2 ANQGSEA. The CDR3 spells CSVGGQGDTQYF. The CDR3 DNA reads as TGCAGCGTTGGGGGACAGGGTGATACGCAGTATTTT.

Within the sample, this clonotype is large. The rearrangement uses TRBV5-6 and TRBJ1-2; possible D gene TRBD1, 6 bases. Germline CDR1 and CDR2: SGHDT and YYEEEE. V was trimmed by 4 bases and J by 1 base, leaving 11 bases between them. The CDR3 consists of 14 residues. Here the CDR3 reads CASSAGQSNYGYTF. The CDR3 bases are TGTGCCAGCAGCGCTGGACAGAGTAACTATGGCTACACCTTC.

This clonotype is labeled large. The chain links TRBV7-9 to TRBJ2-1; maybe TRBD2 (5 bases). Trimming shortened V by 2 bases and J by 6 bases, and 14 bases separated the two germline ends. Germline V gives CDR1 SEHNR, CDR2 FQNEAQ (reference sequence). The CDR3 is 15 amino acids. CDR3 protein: CASSLTAGESNEQFF. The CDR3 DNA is TGTGCCAGCAGCTTAACCGCGGGCGAATCCAATGAGCAGTTCTTC.

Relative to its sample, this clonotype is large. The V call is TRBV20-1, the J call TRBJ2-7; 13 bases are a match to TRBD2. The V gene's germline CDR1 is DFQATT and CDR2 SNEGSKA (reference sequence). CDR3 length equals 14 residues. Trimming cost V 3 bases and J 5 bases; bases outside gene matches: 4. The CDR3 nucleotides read TGCAGTGCTAGCCCGGGACTAGCGGGGAACGAGCAGTACTTC. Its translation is CSASPGLAGNEQYF.

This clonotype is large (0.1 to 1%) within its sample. In DNA form, the CDR3 reads TGTGCCAGCAGTGCGGGTACAGATACGCAGTATTTT. Residues: CASSAGTDTQYF. The V call is TRBV2, the J call TRBJ2-3; D not resolved. The V end lost 4 bases, the J end lost 3 bases, and 5 bases lay between the germline ends. Looked up from germline, CDR1 is SNHLY and CDR2 is FYNNEI. The CDR3 sequence is 12 residues long.

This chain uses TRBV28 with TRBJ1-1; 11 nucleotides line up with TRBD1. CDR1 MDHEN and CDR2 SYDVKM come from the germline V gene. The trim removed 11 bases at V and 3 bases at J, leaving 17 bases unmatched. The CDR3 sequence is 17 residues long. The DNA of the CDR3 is TGTGCCGCGGGCTTCGGGACAGGGGGGAGTTGGGACACTGAAGCTTTCTTT. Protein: CAAGFGTGGSWDTEAFF. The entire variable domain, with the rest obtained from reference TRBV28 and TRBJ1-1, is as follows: DVKVTQSSRYLVKRTGEKVFLECVQDMDHENMFWYRQDPGLGLRLIYFSYDVKMKEKGDIPEGYSVSREKKERFSLILESASTNQTSMYLCAAGFGTGGSWDTEAFFGQGTRLTVV.

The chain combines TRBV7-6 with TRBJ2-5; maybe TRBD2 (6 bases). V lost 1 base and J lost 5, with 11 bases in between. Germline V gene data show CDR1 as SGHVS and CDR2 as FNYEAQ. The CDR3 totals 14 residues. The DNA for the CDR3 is TGTGCCAGCAGCTTAGAAGGCGGAGGGGAGACCCAGTACTTC. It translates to CASSLEGGGETQYF.